This T cell receptor beta chain was found in a study of breast tumors, draining lymph nodes, adjacent tissues. Samples came from axillary lymph nodes draining the breast cancer. Findings and limits, study-wide: The data were judged consistent with most tumor T cells coming from lymph node and expanding in tumor. The lymph node origin of tumor T cells was framed as consistent with a hypothesis, not demonstrated.

One entry per CDR3 protein results from TCRdb running MiXCR on the multiplex PCR reads. The sample consists of fewer than 200,000 distinct CDR3 sequences, roughly 30% of them appearing once. About this clonotype: What it binds is not known.

V was trimmed by 0 bases and J by 5 bases, leaving 17 bases between them. Per germline, CDR1 SGHKS and CDR2 YYEKEE (reference sequence). The CDR3 has 16 residues. This rearrangement joins TRBV5-5 to TRBJ2-5, with a weak D call TRBD1 (6 bases). The source of this sequence is a female donor with breast cancer. Some clones in this sample may be carry-over from other donors' samples. Sequencing used axillary lymph node tissue. CDR3 protein: CASSLDLARGLETQYF. The DNA for the CDR3 is TGTGCCAGCAGCTTGGACTTAGCCAGGGGCTTGGAGACCCAGTACTTC.